These 20 T cell receptor beta chains were sequenced from one sample in a study of identical twins. MiXCR, run by TCRdb on the 5' RACE reads, gives a single entry per CDR3 protein. This sample has approximately 680,000 distinct CDR3 sequences, with under 8.5% found just once. Separately, the same data were catalogued under a study of yellow fever vaccine responses in identical twins.

What was sequenced was PBMCs. These receptor sequences come from a woman younger than 30 in good health.

This clonotype has at least ten counts. J is TRBJ2-4 and V is TRBV24-1, with D possibly TRBD1 on 5 matching bases. This CDR3 spans 14 amino acids. The germline V and J ends were trimmed by 3 bases and 8 bases, with 13 bases remaining between them. The germline CDR1 and CDR2 sequences are KGHDR and SFDVKD. The CDR3 loop reads CATSDLSRADIQYF. CDR3 sequence (DNA): TGTGCCACCAGTGATCTCTCCAGGGCGGACATTCAGTACTTC.

This clonotype has only one observation. The chain carries TRBV3-1 and TRBJ2-1; 15 nucleotides match TRBD2. Germline values: CDR1 LGHDT, CDR2 YNNKEL (reference sequence). V shed 11 bases, J shed 5 bases, and the junction held 19 bases outside the gene matches. The CDR3 has 19 residues. The CDR3 region is CALCLLRIGTSGGNNEQFF. The CDR3 coding sequence is TGTGCCCTCTGTTTACTTCGGATCGGGACTAGCGGGGGGAACAATGAGCAGTTCTTC.

This clonotype occurred many times. This chain links TRBV7-9 with TRBJ1-5; D gene ambiguous. The CDR3 sequence is 14 residues long. CDR1 SEHNR and CDR2 FQNEAQ come from the germline V gene (reference sequence). The V end was cut by 9 bases, the J end by 4 bases, with 16 bases between. CDR3 DNA sequence: TGTGCCAGTGGCCTGCTTTCGGAGAATCAGCCCCAGCATTTT. Protein sequence: CASGLLSENQPQHF.

This clonotype was detected many times. V is TRBV20-1 and J is TRBJ2-2; no clear D gene. Deletions cut 1 base from V and 0 bases from J, with 12 bases between. The germline gives CDR1 DFQATT, CDR2 SNEGSKA (reference sequence). The CDR3 is 16 residues long. CDR3 in DNA: TGCAGTGCTAGAGTTTCGGGTCGAACGAACACCGGGGAGCTGTTTTTT. This codes for CSARVSGRTNTGELFF.

This clonotype was observed a handful of times. The V call is TRBV9, the J call TRBJ1-2, with 7 bases matching TRBD1. The ends lost 4 bases at V and 0 bases at J; junction bases unmatched: 6. Germline V gene sequence: CDR1 SGDLS, CDR2 YYNGEE. This CDR3 contains 15 residues. CDR3 bases: TGTGCCAGCAGCCCAGGACAGGAGTCTAACTATGGCTACACCTTC. Translated, it gives CASSPGQESNYGYTF.

This clonotype has a count of ten or more. This chain connects TRBV29-1 to TRBJ2-7; D unclear. CDR1 is SQVTM, CDR2 ANQGSEA, per germline. Trimming took 4 bases from V and 6 from J, leaving 16 bases between them. The CDR3 consists of 13 residues. The CDR3 reads CSVGSAGIGEQYF. The CDR3 nucleotides are TGCAGCGTTGGGTCGGCAGGAATAGGCGAGCAGTACTTC.

This clonotype turned up a few times. V usage is TRBV3-1 and J usage is TRBJ1-5; tentatively, D is TRBD1 (6 bases). This CDR3 region has 15 residues. From germline, CDR1 is LGHDT and CDR2 YNNKEL (reference sequence). Trimming left V 2 bases short and J 6 bases short, with 14 bases between. The CDR3 coding sequence is TGTGCCAGCAGCCAAACGGACAGACTAGGTCAGCCCCAGCATTTT. Protein product: CASSQTDRLGQPQHF.

This clonotype was seen repeatedly, ten times or more. CDR3: CASSLDGRSSYEQYV. The CDR3 bases are TGTGCCAGCAGCTTAGACGGCAGGTCCTCCTACGAGCAGTACGTC. V and J are TRBV7-2 and TRBJ2-7; no reliable D call. Germline V gives CDR1 SGHTA, CDR2 FQGNSA. V gave up 1 base and J gave up 0 bases, with 10 bases separating them. The CDR3 extends over 15 amino acids.

There are a few counts of this clonotype. The chain recombines TRBV2 with TRBJ2-1, with TRBD2 identical over 7 bases. J gave up 2 bases and V 6 bases, and 4 bases lay outside the gene matches. In germline, CDR1 is SNHLY, CDR2 FYNNEI. CDR3 length: 14 residues. This CDR3 reads CASRRDYTYNEQFF. The CDR3, as DNA: TGTGCCAGCAGGCGGGACTACACCTACAATGAGCAGTTCTTC.

Comment on this clonotype: Likely a read error: the CDR3 ends without its conserved phenylalanine or tryptophan. The chain carries TRBV28 and TRBJ2-5; TRBD1 might be the D (6 bases). The CDR3 has 13 residues. Trimming shortened V by 4 bases and J by 2 bases, and 8 bases separated the two germline ends. Germline V lookup: CDR1 MDHEN, CDR2 SYDVKM. The CDR3, as DNA: TGTGCCAGCAGTTCACAGGGACAAGAGACCCAGTACTCC. It codes for CASSSQGQETQYS.

This clonotype was seen more than once but under ten times. The chain is built from TRBV5-1 and TRBJ2-7; maybe TRBD1 (6 bases). The CDR3 spans 13 residues. CDR1 and CDR2 from the germline V gene are SGHRS and YFSETQ. Between the trimmed V and J ends, which lost 1 base and 4 bases, there was a span of 9 bases. Here the CDR3 reads CASSLTGYYEQYF. In DNA, the CDR3 is TGCGCCAGCAGCTTGACAGGGTATTACGAGCAGTACTTC.

This clonotype was counted at least ten times. The chain has TRBV24-1 and TRBJ2-5, with D tentatively TRBD1 or TRBD2 (6 bases each). Germline V gives CDR1 KGHDR, CDR2 SFDVKD. V lost 2 bases, J lost 3 bases, and 9 bases lay in between. The CDR3 length is 14 residues. The CDR3 DNA is TGTGCCACCAGTGATTACAGGGAGGAAGAGACCCAGTACTTC. It encodes CATSDYREEETQYF.

The V gene is TRBV6-5, the J gene TRBJ2-2; 8 bases are shared with TRBD1. Germline V gene lookup returns CDR1 MNHEY and CDR2 SVGAGI. The CDR3 runs 14 residues. Unmatched junction bases numbered 1, after V lost 2 bases and J lost 5 bases. The CDR3 is CASSYRQGTGELFF. DNA of the CDR3: TGTGCCAGCAGTTACAGACAGGGGACCGGGGAGCTGTTTTTT.

Ten or more counts support this clonotype. The rearrangement uses TRBV2 and TRBJ1-4, with D uncertain. CDR3 length: 15 amino acids. V lost 1 base and J lost 7, with 13 bases in between. Germline-derived CDR1 and CDR2 are SNHLY and FYNNEI. CDR3 sequence (DNA): TGTGCCAGCAGTGAAGAGGATAGATTCTCTGAAAAACTGTTTTTT. It codes for CASSEEDRFSEKLFF.

The J gene is TRBJ2-3, the V gene TRBV24-1; D call uncertain. V lost 4 bases and J lost 11, with 9 bases in between. The V gene's germline CDR1 is KGHDR and CDR2 SFDVKD. CDR3 length equals 11 residues. The CDR3 region has the DNA TGTGCCACCAGTGACCCGACCTTGCAGTATTTT. Translated, it gives CATSDPTLQYF.

This clonotype was seen repeatedly, ten times or more. The rearrangement uses TRBV5-1 and TRBJ1-2; D is unclear. CDR1 is SGHRS, CDR2 YFSETQ, per germline. The CDR3 has 14 residues. V was clipped by 1 base and J by 3 bases, with 10 bases between them. CDR3: CASSLSGGDYGYTF. The CDR3, as DNA: TGCGCCAGCAGCTTGAGCGGAGGCGACTATGGCTACACCTTC. Filled out from reference TRBV5-1 and TRBJ1-2, the complete variable domain reads KAGVTQTPRYLIKTRGQQVTLSCSPISGHRSVSWYQQTPGQGLQFLFEYFSETQRNKGNFPGRFSGRQFSNSRSEMNVSTLELGDSALYLCASSLSGGDYGYTFGSGTRLTVV.

The chain's CDR3 is CASSLAKSYNEQFF. The CDR3 nucleotides read TGTGCCAGCAGCTTAGCAAAATCCTACAATGAGCAGTTCTTC. The rearrangement uses TRBV11-3 and TRBJ2-1; D unclear. The CDR3 consists of 14 residues. V was trimmed by 1 base and J by 1 base, leaving 5 bases between them. CDR1 and CDR2 from the germline V gene are SGHNT and YENEEA.

This clonotype was counted only a few times. The rearrangement links TRBV6-5 to TRBJ1-5; D is perhaps TRBD1 (5 bases). Germline CDR1 MNHEY, CDR2 SVGAGI. The CDR3 has 15 amino acids. With 0 bases removed from V and 6 bases from J, the gap between germline ends came to 12 bases. The CDR3 region is CASSYSPGSGQPQHF. The CDR3 coding sequence is TGTGCCAGCAGTTACTCGCCAGGGTCGGGTCAGCCCCAGCATTTT.

On this clonotype itself: The junction departs from germline at one end; a sequencing error may be responsible. The chain is built from TRBV12-3 or TRBV12-4 and TRBJ2-3; 7 positions agree with TRBD2. The CDR3 loop spans 18 amino acids. CDR3 bases: TGTACCAGCTGTTCGACTGGGAGGGGCTTGTCGAACACAGATACGCAGTATTTT. Its translation: CTSCSTGRGLSNTDTQYF.

Worth noting for this clonotype: A much larger clone is a single base away; this may be a read error. CDR3 region: CDSAVAFNTGELFF. Here the CDR3 DNA reads TGTGACAGCGCCGTTGCCTTCAACACCGGGGAGCTGTTTTTT. V usage is TRBV6-1 and J usage is TRBJ2-2; D is ambiguous. The germline gives CDR1 MNHNS, CDR2 SASEGT. The CDR3 is 14 amino acids.